This T cell receptor (beta chain) was found in a study of early T cells in non-severe SARS-CoV-2 infection. TCRdb independently ran MiXCR on the 5' RACE reads; one entry per CDR3 protein. Among approximately 37,000 distinct CDR3 sequences listed, 7.9% were seen once. Unmatched junction bases numbered 6, after V lost 6 bases and J lost 7 bases. The CDR3 loop spans 13 amino acids. This clonotype has at least ten counts. The gene calls are TRBV12-3 or TRBV12-4 and TRBJ1-5; 7 bases are a match to TRBD1. This sequence originates from an adult who was a healthcare worker with PCR-confirmed SARS-CoV-2 infection or an uninfected control (not recorded which). Sequencing was performed on whole blood, taken at baseline. As DNA, the CDR3 is TGTGCCAGCAGCCCAGGGGGTGGACAGCCCCAGCATTTT. It translates to CASSPGGGQPQHF.